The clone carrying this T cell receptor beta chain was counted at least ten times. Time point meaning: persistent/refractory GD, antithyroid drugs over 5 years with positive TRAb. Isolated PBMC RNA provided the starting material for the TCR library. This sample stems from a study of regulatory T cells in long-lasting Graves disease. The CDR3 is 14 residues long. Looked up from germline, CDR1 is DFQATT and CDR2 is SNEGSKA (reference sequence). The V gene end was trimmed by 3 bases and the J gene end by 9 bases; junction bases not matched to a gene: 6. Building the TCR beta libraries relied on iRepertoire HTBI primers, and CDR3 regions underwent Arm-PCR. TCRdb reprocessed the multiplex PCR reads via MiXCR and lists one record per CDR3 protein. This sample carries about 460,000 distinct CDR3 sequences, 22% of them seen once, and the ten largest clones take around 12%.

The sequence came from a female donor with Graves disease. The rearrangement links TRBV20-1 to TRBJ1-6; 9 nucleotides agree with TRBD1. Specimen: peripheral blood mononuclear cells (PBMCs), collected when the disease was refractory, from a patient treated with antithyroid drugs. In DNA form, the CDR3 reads TGCAGTGCTAGCCAGGGACAGGGAATTTCACCCCTCCACTTT. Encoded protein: CSASQGQGISPLHF.